A selection of T cell receptor beta chains follows, all from one sample in a study of monozygotic twins with inflammatory bowel disease. TCRdb reanalyzed the 5' RACE reads and collapses them to one entry per CDR3 protein, without DNA. The ten most abundant clones cover less than 2% of a sample with around 100,000 distinct CDR3 sequences. Material: blood. These receptors originate from a human donor with ulcerative colitis or Crohn's disease, or a healthy co-twin of an affected twin (not recorded which). The CDR3 runs from the conserved cysteine through the conserved F or W.

J gene | CDR3 length | V gene | CDR3 protein
TRBJ1-2 | 15 | TRBV5-6 | CASSLALGRAYGYTF
TRBJ2-7 | 13 | TRBV20-1 | CSARPGRSYEQYF
TRBJ1-4 | 16 | TRBV3-1 | CASSQGIRQGREKLFF
TRBJ2-5 | 15 | TRBV19 | CASRVVTGSRETQYF
TRBJ2-1 | 17 | TRBV7-2 | CASSLTSGSYSYNEQFF
TRBJ2-7 | 14 | TRBV27 | CASSFGGRTYEQYF
TRBJ2-7 | 15 | TRBV3-1 | CASSQDRGTRDEQYF
TRBJ2-7 | 15 | TRBV18 | CASSPRTGNSYEQYF
TRBJ1-1 | 13 | TRBV12-3/TRBV12-4 | CASSLMLNTEAFF
TRBJ1-5 | 15 | TRBV5-4 | CASSLTGESNQPQHF
TRBJ2-1 | 13 | TRBV10-2 | CASLEVPWDEQFF
TRBJ2-3 | 13 | TRBV20-1 | CSASGRADDTQYF
TRBJ2-3 | 16 | TRBV20-1 | CSANPTRSGRTDTQYF
TRBJ2-1 | 15 | TRBV5-1 | CASSLASGGANEQFF
TRBJ2-7 | 14 | TRBV11-2 | CASSSRQGPYEQYF
TRBJ1-6 | 17 | TRBV7-2 | CASSLDPLRGGGSPLHF
TRBJ1-5 | 15 | TRBV24-1 | CATQGGGRGNQPQHF
TRBJ1-2 | 13 | TRBV19 | CASGTGKILGYTF
TRBJ2-5 | 13 | TRBV7-9 | CASSLDWRETQYF
TRBJ2-7 | 14 | TRBV15 | CATSREGASYEQYF
TRBJ1-1 | 13 | TRBV27 | CASSFVGGTEAFF
TRBJ2-5 | 15 | TRBV11-2 | CASSLYSGGEETQYF
TRBJ1-1 | 12 | TRBV30 | CAWSVLGTEAFF
TRBJ1-1 | 15 | TRBV19 | CASSIQGASDTEAFF
TRBJ2-2 | 14 | TRBV19 | CASSDRAGTGELFF
TRBJ1-5 | 12 | TRBV3-1 | CASGGRSQPQHF
TRBJ2-7 | 15 | TRBV6-5 | CASSYSSGGSYEQYF
TRBJ2-5 | 15 | TRBV20-1 | CSAIEGYPASETQYF
TRBJ2-2 | 17 | TRBV23-1 | CASSQPGRDRADGELFF
TRBJ2-1 | 16 | TRBV7-9 | CASSSPGGGNYNEQFF
TRBJ2-7 | 14 | TRBV27 | CASSCLAGGCEQYF
TRBJ2-7 | 14 | TRBV11-2 | CASSFRLGSYEQYF
TRBJ1-1 | 17 | TRBV2 | CASRLWINLGENTEAFF
TRBJ2-7 | 13 | TRBV12-3/TRBV12-4 | CASSLGPAGEQYF
TRBJ2-5 | 11 | TRBV20-1 | CSARGEETQYF
TRBJ1-5 | 18 | TRBV20-1 | CSARDLGTGGYSNQPQHF
TRBJ1-1 | 13 | TRBV18 | CASSLSLATEAFF
TRBJ1-1 | 11 | TRBV20-1 | CSARVRGRAFF
TRBJ2-1 | 15 | TRBV5-4 | CASSLITDIYNEQFF
TRBJ1-5 | 16 | TRBV19 | CASRQEGIYSNQPQHF
TRBJ1-6 | 15 | TRBV6-1 | CASSITDRGSSPLHF
TRBJ2-7 | 13 | TRBV6-6 | CASSYFKDYEQYF
TRBJ2-7 | 14 | TRBV29-1 | CSVLGLAEAYEQYF
TRBJ2-7 | 11 | TRBV14 | CASSQEGGQYF
TRBJ2-7 | 15 | TRBV7-2 | CASSLDLTSLYEQYF
TRBJ2-3 | 14 | TRBV20-1 | CSARDVRHTDTQYF
TRBJ1-4 | 15 | TRBV10-3 | CAISDKDREGEKLFF
TRBJ2-3 | 15 | TRBV3-1 | CASSQFRSSTDTQYF
TRBJ1-5 | 15 | TRBV12-3/TRBV12-4 | CASSPDGYSNQPQHF
TRBJ2-4 | 17 | TRBV19 | CASTPIVGQGAKNIQYF
TRBJ2-3 | 13 | TRBV3-1 | CASSQDTVSTQYF
TRBJ1-3 | 14 | TRBV7-8 | CASSLSWLGGTIYF
TRBJ1-6 | 16 | TRBV5-4 | CASSSYRARDNSPLHF